These T cell receptor beta chains were read from a single sample in a study of control samples from healthy donors and cancer patients. The table came from immunoSEQ multiplex PCR; TCRdb's copy has only in-frame clones and leaves some out. The table has under 4,000 clones, approximately 80% seen once; the top ten hold approximately 9.4%. The specimen was formalin-fixed, paraffin-embedded tissue. The receptors were gathered from a female donor with melanoma. Both conserved end residues are part of each CDR3. D genes are given only for firm matches. Some rows have no size entry. The others give once, few or many, or a class for an expanded clone.

NA	TRBD1	TRBJ1-1	TRBV29-1	CSVPGRGAGGEAFF	TGCAGCGTCCCCGGGCGGGGGGCAGGGGGGGAAGCTTTCTTT
once	TRBD1	TRBJ1-2	TRBV19	CASHRAGTGGGYGYTF	TGTGCCAGCCACAGGGCCGGGACAGGGGGCGGCTATGGCTACACCTTC
NA	NA	TRBJ2-5	TRBV11-2	CASSPASQETQYF	TGTGCCAGCAGCCCCGCGTCTCAAGAGACCCAGTACTTC
NA	NA	TRBJ1-6	TRBV28	CASSSLRHRIGPLHF	TGTGCCAGCAGTTCCCTACGACACAGAATTGGTCCCCTCCACTTT
NA	NA	TRBJ2-1	TRBV7-2	CASSTLGAIYNEQFF	TGTGCCAGCAGCACCCTGGGAGCTATATACAATGAGCAGTTCTTC
NA	NA	TRBJ1-2	TRBV6-2/TRBV6-3	CASSLEGSNYGYTF	TGTGCCAGCAGCCTAGAGGGATCGAACTATGGCTACACCTTC
NA	NA	TRBJ2-7	TRBV21-1	CASSKRSSGRAGYEQYF	TGTGCCAGCAGCAAAAGGAGTAGCGGGAGGGCCGGGTACGAGCAGTACTTC
NA	TRBD1	TRBJ1-5	TRBV7-9	CASSLEGGVQGGQPQHF	TGTGCCAGCAGCTTAGAGGGTGGCGTTCAGGGGGGCCAGCCCCAGCATTTT
NA	TRBD2	TRBJ2-3	TRBV10-3	CAISDPLAGGLSADTQYF	TGTGCCATCAGTGACCCACTAGCGGGAGGGCTTTCGGCAGATACGCAGTATTTT
large	TRBD2	TRBJ2-5	TRBV19	CASSSTGGAKETQYF	TGTGCCAGTAGTTCAACGGGGGGTGCGAAAGAGACCCAGTACTTC
NA	TRBD2	TRBJ2-1	TRBV18	CASSPPARGGTSDNEQFF	TGTGCCAGCTCACCACCAGCGCGAGGGGGGACTAGCGATAATGAGCAGTTCTTC
NA	TRBD1	TRBJ2-5	TRBV9	CASGPGGYLQETQYF	TGTGCCAGCGGGCCAGGGGGCTACCTCCAAGAGACCCAGTACTTC
NA	NA	TRBJ2-1	TRBV7-2	CASSPTARGQYNEQFF	TGTGCCAGCAGCCCCACGGCTAGGGGTCAATACAATGAGCAGTTCTTC
NA	NA	TRBJ1-1	TRBV20-1	CSAYLNTEAFF	TGCAGTGCGTACCTGAACACTGAAGCTTTCTTT
NA	NA	TRBJ2-1	TRBV28	CASSLIRTSQFF	TGTGCCAGCAGTTTAATCCGGACAAGCCAGTTCTTC
NA	NA	TRBJ2-3	TRBV28	CASSLGVNTQYF	TGTGCCAGCAGCCTTGGGGTGAATACGCAGTATTTT
NA	NA	TRBJ2-5	TRBV11-3	CASSPGTGLGETQYF	TGTGCCAGCAGTCCCGGGACGGGACTTGGAGAGACCCAGTACTTC
few	NA	TRBJ2-7	TRBV5-4	CASSLVGGHEQYF	TGTGCCAGCAGCTTGGTTGGAGGGCACGAGCAGTACTTC